The present T cell receptor beta chain was sequenced within a study of shared clonotypes between healthy human individuals. Study context: Researchers assigned three CD4 naive, three CD4 memory, two CD8 naive and one CD8 memory plate to each donor.

Trimming removed 4 bases from V and 0 bases from J; junction bases left unmatched: 5. This CDR3 has 15 amino acids. From germline, CDR1 is ENHRY and CDR2 SYGVKD. Clones were sequenced by immunoSEQ multiplex PCR, and TCRdb holds only the in-frame ones, with some missing. This table has 2 million to 2.5 million clones, 93% appearing once. Positive CCR7 selection of CD45RO-negative cells yielded the naive CD8 cells, and terminally differentiated effector memory CD45RA+ cells were excluded. Sequencing input: naive CD8+ T cells from PBMCs. The chain joins TRBV10-3 to TRBJ1-1; 7 nucleotides match TRBD1. The TCR originated in a man in his late teens or twenties in good health. Some clones in this sample may be carry-over from other donors' samples. CDR3 residues: CAISVFQGVNTEAFF. The CDR3 DNA reads TGTGCCATCAGTGTCTTTCAGGGGGTGAACACTGAAGCTTTCTTT.